Below are 22 T cell receptor beta chains sequenced from a single sample in a study of cytomegalovirus exposure and HLA in healthy donors (dated by TCRdb to about 2017). Libraries were constructed by the immunoSEQ multiplex PCR assay. For the multiplex PCR, a mixture combining 60 forward primers for TCR Vbeta segments and 13 reverse primers for TCR Jbeta segments was used. Entries here come from immuneACCESS through TCRdb and include only in-frame sequences with V and J called. Some clones fail to appear in such tables; in the studies checked, an unresolved V gene covers under half of the shortfall, and the cause of the remainder is unknown. The sample table lists 150,000 to 200,000 clones, roughly 75% of them with a count of one. The ten largest clones take up about 2.1% of the sample. The sequencing sample was made of PBMCs. These receptors were obtained from a woman aged 30 to 39 in good health and CMV-seronegative.

This clone appeared once. This chain uses TRBV5-1 with TRBJ2-4, with a weak D call TRBD1 (7 bases). In germline, CDR1 is SGHRS, CDR2 YFSETQ. This CDR3 has 15 residues. V lost 0 bases and J 7 bases, leaving 14 bases between the germline ends. Here the CDR3 DNA reads TGCGCCAGCAGCTTGGAGGGGGCGGGGTCTAACATTCAGTACTTC. Translated: CASSLEGAGSNIQYF.

V and J are TRBV2 and TRBJ2-1; D is unclear. The CDR3 has 14 amino acids. The germline V gene encodes CDR1 SNHLY and CDR2 FYNNEI. Deletions cut 6 bases from V and 0 bases from J, with 9 bases between. The CDR3 is CASREPSSYNEQFF. The CDR3 DNA reads as TGTGCCAGCAGGGAACCTAGCTCCTACAATGAGCAGTTCTTC.

This chain's CDR3 is CASSQDSRGAGGSNYGYTF. In DNA, the CDR3 is TGCGCCAGCAGCCAAGACTCGCGCGGGGCAGGGGGCTCGAACTATGGCTACACCTTC. The V call is TRBV4-1, the J call TRBJ1-2, with TRBD1 matching 8 bases. After removal of 0 bases from V and 2 bases from J, the junction contained 14 bases not matched to a gene. The CDR3 contains 19 residues. Germline V gene sequence: CDR1 MGHRA, CDR2 YSYEKL.

The rearrangement uses TRBV18 and TRBJ2-3, with TRBD2 matching over 8 bases. V was clipped by 2 bases and J by 0 bases; unmatched bases: 4. The CDR3 has 16 amino acids. Looked up from germline, CDR1 is KGHSH and CDR2 is LQKENI. The CDR3, as DNA: TGTGCCAGCTCACCAGCGGGGGGACGGAGCACAGATACGCAGTATTTT. Encoded protein: CASSPAGGRSTDTQYF.

V gene TRBV7-9 combines with J gene TRBJ2-7, with a possible D match to TRBD2 (6 bases). Germline V gene lookup returns CDR1 SEHNR and CDR2 FQNEAQ (reference sequence). V was shortened by 5 bases and J by 3 bases, with 14 bases between the two germline ends. The CDR3 spans 14 residues. For the CDR3, the DNA is TGTGCCAGCAGCCCCCCGGGGGAAGGCTACGAGCAGTACTTC. Amino acid sequence: CASSPPGEGYEQYF.

J is TRBJ1-5 and V is TRBV2; 11 bases match TRBD1. The germline V gene has CDR1 SNHLY and CDR2 FYNNEI. This CDR3 comprises 16 residues. The ends lost 3 bases at V and 5 bases at J; junction bases unmatched: 6. CDR3 in amino acids: CASSDPGTGGDQPQHF. In DNA, the CDR3 is TGTGCCAGCAGTGACCCCGGGACAGGGGGGGATCAGCCCCAGCATTTT.

The rearrangement uses TRBV4-1 and TRBJ1-1; the D gene is possibly TRBD1 (5 bases). CDR3 length equals 15 residues. Per the germline V gene, CDR1 is MGHRA and CDR2 is YSYEKL. V lost 0 bases and J 7 bases, leaving 15 bases between the germline ends. Here the CDR3 DNA reads TGCGCCAGCAGCCAAGAAACTGCAGGGTCATATGAAGCTTTCTTT. This codes for CASSQETAGSYEAFF.

The rearrangement links TRBV7-7 to TRBJ2-2, with 7 bases matching TRBD1. Germline V lookup: CDR1 SSHAT, CDR2 FNYEAQ (reference sequence). With 5 bases clipped from V and 2 bases from J, the junction kept 5 bases outside the gene matches. This CDR3 is 15 amino acids long. CDR3 protein: CASSHRQGNTGELFF. CDR3 nucleotides: TGTGCCAGCAGCCATAGACAGGGAAACACCGGGGAGCTGTTTTTT.

This sequence joins TRBV6-1 and TRBJ1-5; 10 bases map to TRBD1. Germline-derived CDR1 and CDR2 are MNHNS and SASEGT. The CDR3 sequence is 14 residues long. J was trimmed by 5 bases and V by 6 bases; bases with no gene match: 4. For the CDR3, the DNA is TGTGCCAGCAGGGCGACAGGGGGCCATCAGCCCCAGCATTTT. Translated: CASRATGGHQPQHF.

The chain has TRBV4-3 and TRBJ1-5, with 9 bases fitting TRBD1. V was pared by 4 bases and J by 6 bases, with 7 bases of the junction left unmatched. The CDR3 consists of 15 residues. Germline assignment: CDR1 LGHNA and CDR2 YSLEER. The CDR3 loop reads CASSPRQGDGQPQHF. The CDR3 DNA sequence: TGCGCCAGCAGCCCGCGACAGGGGGACGGTCAGCCCCAGCATTTT.

V and J are TRBV27 and TRBJ2-1; TRBD1 might be the D (6 bases). The CDR3 is 13 residues long. Trimming took off 3 bases at V and 9 bases at J, with 12 bases between the two ends. Germline loops: CDR1 MNHEY, CDR2 SMNVEV (reference sequence). The CDR3 spells CASSFQGRSEQFF. The CDR3 DNA follows: TGTGCCAGCAGTTTCCAGGGGCGCAGTGAGCAGTTCTTC.

This clone was recorded once. The chain combines TRBV25-1 with TRBJ1-5; 8 bases fit TRBD1. This CDR3 is 16 amino acids long. CDR1 and CDR2 from the germline V gene are MGHDK and SYGVNS. The trim removed 1 base at V and 1 base at J, leaving 3 bases unmatched. The CDR3 DNA reads as TGTGCCAGCAGTGAATTAAACAGGGGGAGCAATCAGCCCCAGCATTTT. It translates to CASSELNRGSNQPQHF.

The chain combines TRBV7-8 with TRBJ1-1, with 12 bases fitting TRBD1. CDR3 length equals 19 residues. CDR1 is SGHVS, CDR2 FQNEAQ, per germline. Unmatched junction bases numbered 13, after V lost 5 bases and J lost 0 bases. The CDR3 coding sequence is TGTGCCAGCAGCCCCCGAAAACCGGGACAGGGGGCCCTGAACACTGAAGCTTTCTTT. Its protein is CASSPRKPGQGALNTEAFF. The variable domain in full, with the rest retrieved from reference TRBV7-8 and TRBJ1-1, is GAGVSQSPRYKVAKRGQDVALRCDPISGHVSLFWYQQALGQGPEFLTYFQNEAQLDKSGLPSDRFFAERPEGSVSTLKIQRTQQEDSAVYLCASSPRKPGQGALNTEAFFGQGTRLTVV.

V and J are TRBV5-1 and TRBJ1-3, with no clear D. Germline lookup yields CDR1 SGHRS and CDR2 YFSETQ. V was shortened by 0 bases and J by 0 bases, with 10 bases between the two germline ends. The CDR3 is 16 amino acids. The chain's CDR3 is CASSLDRSSSGNTIYF. Written as DNA, the CDR3 is TGCGCCAGCAGCTTGGACAGATCCTCCTCTGGAAACACCATATATTTT.

The chain uses TRBV7-3 and TRBJ2-7; TRBD2 matches 10 bases. Germline CDR1 reads SGHTA; CDR2 reads FQGTGA. Trimming cost V 3 bases and J 6 bases; bases outside gene matches: 5. The CDR3 is 14 residues long. The CDR3 loop reads CASSFGLAGAEQYF. The CDR3, as DNA: TGTGCCAGCAGCTTCGGTCTAGCGGGGGCCGAGCAGTACTTC.

This chain joins TRBV7-6 and TRBJ2-7; tentatively, D is TRBD2 (5 bases). The CDR3 consists of 13 residues. Germline V gene lookup returns CDR1 SGHVS and CDR2 FNYEAQ. Trimming shortened V by 9 bases and J by 5 bases, and 17 bases separated the two germline ends. Written as DNA, the CDR3 is TGTGCCAGTACTTCCCCCACGGGGAACGAGCAGTACTTC. Protein product: CASTSPTGNEQYF.

This clone was counted between two and nine times. The J gene is TRBJ2-3, the V gene TRBV5-1; 7 bases map to TRBD2. Germline assignment: CDR1 SGHRS and CDR2 YFSETQ. This CDR3 has 15 residues. The V and J ends lost 7 bases and 0 bases, in that order; junction bases with no gene match: 8. The CDR3 DNA follows: TGCGCCAGCGCGATAGCGGGCTTTAGCACAGATACGCAGTATTTT. It specifies CASAIAGFSTDTQYF.

The gene calls are TRBV6-5 and TRBJ1-1; maybe TRBD1 (5 bases). V lost 6 bases, J lost 1 base, and 9 bases lay in between. The CDR3 runs 13 residues. Germline-derived CDR1 and CDR2 are MNHEY and SVGAGI. CDR3 protein: CASSRTTNTEAFF. CDR3 nucleotides: TGTGCCAGCAGCAGGACAACGAACACTGAAGCTTTCTTT.

This clone has more than one count but fewer than ten. V is TRBV6-5 and J is TRBJ2-7; weak D call: TRBD1 (5 bases). Germline CDR1 and CDR2: MNHEY and SVGAGI. V was clipped by 7 bases and J by 2 bases, with 12 bases between them. CDR3 size: 13 residues. As DNA, the CDR3 is TGTGCCAGCAAAAGAACAGGAGCCTACGAGCAGTACTTC. As protein: CASKRTGAYEQYF.

The rearrangement uses TRBV25-1 and TRBJ2-1; weak D call: TRBD1 (5 bases). The CDR3 covers 12 residues. Looked up from germline, CDR1 is MGHDK and CDR2 is SYGVNS. Trimming took off 6 bases at V and 4 bases at J, with 7 bases between the two ends. Written as DNA, the CDR3 is TGTGCCAGCAGGGACAAGTACAATGAGCAGTTCTTC. Translated, it gives CASRDKYNEQFF.

This clone was recorded only once. The chain carries TRBV2 and TRBJ2-7; weak D call: TRBD2 (7 bases). Germline V gene sequence: CDR1 SNHLY, CDR2 FYNNEI. The CDR3 is made up of 12 amino acids. The CDR3, as DNA: TGTGCTACAAGGGGAGGGGGCTACGAGCAGTACTTC. Translating it yields CATRGGGYEQYF.

The chain recombines TRBV6-6 with TRBJ1-5; TRBD1 aligns across 8 bases. V lost 0 bases to trimming and J lost 7 bases; unmatched junction nucleotides: 8. This CDR3 has 16 residues. CDR1 is MNHNY, CDR2 SVGAGI, per germline (reference sequence). For the CDR3, the DNA is TGTGCCAGCAGTTACTCCCCGGACAGGGTTTTCCAGCCCCAGCATTTT. This gives the protein CASSYSPDRVFQPQHF.